The entry below gives a single T cell receptor (beta chain) sequence along with its context. It was 200 to 250 ng DNA, 30,000 or so T cell genomes, that sorted-subset replicate PCRs used. Only in-frame clones appear in the TCRdb table, and some are missing; sequencing was by immunoSEQ multiplex PCR. The sample lists roughly 1 million clones, about three quarters occurring once. The data derive from a study of shared clonotypes between healthy human individuals. Sequenced input: memory CD4+ T cells sorted from blood. Documented subset: CD45RA-negative fraction. The clonotype originates from a man aged 18 to 30 in good health.

The CDR3 protein is CASSLDRLNTGELFF. CDR3 bases: TGTGCCAGCAGCTTAGATCGATTGAACACCGGGGAGCTGTTTTTT. The gene calls are TRBV7-2 and TRBJ2-2; D remains unclear. V was clipped by 1 base and J by 1 base, with 7 bases between them. This CDR3 comprises 15 residues. Germline CDR1 reads SGHTA; CDR2 reads FQGNSA. Based on the CDR3 plus reference TRBV7-2 and TRBJ2-2, the full variable domain is GAGVSQSPSNKVTEKGKDVELRCDPISGHTALYWYRQSLGQGLEFLIYFQGNSAPDKSGLPSDRFSAERTGGSVSTLTIQRTQQEDSAVYLCASSLDRLNTGELFFGEGSRLTVL.